The 21 T cell receptor beta chains presented below share a single source sample, sequenced in a study of T cells in women clearing cervical HPV infection. Some clones are missing from TCRdb's copy, which holds only in-frame ones; the method was immunoSEQ multiplex PCR. Reported are roughly 28,000 clones; the ten largest clones contain over 8.5%. Sequencing was performed on blood buffy coat. The receptors stem from a woman between 18 and 70 years old with a cervical HPV16 infection that either progressed to CIN3+ or cleared (not recorded which).

Partial CDR3 DNA: TGCGCCAGCAGCCCCGGGGTGGCAGCGGGCTATGGC. Encoded protein: CASSPGVAAGYG. The full CDR3 protein reads CASSPGVAAGYGYTF. The genes are TRBV5-1 and TRBJ1-2; no clear D. From the germline J gene comes the end of the CDR3, since the read stops 3 residues before it. The CDR3 covers 15 residues. CDR1 and CDR2 (germline): SGHRS, YFSETQ. V was pared by 4 bases and J by 4 bases, with 17 bases between.

The CDR3 is CASSLDSGFGSPLHF. CDR3 DNA (partial): TGTGCCAGCAGCTTGGACAGCGGCTTTGGTTCACCC. This chain uses TRBV7-9 with TRBJ1-6; tentatively, D is TRBD1 (6 bases). The read ends 3 residues early relative to the CDR3; the germline J gene fills the gap. The CDR3 has 15 residues. CDR1 and CDR2 (germline): SEHNR, FQNEAQ (reference sequence). Trimming took 3 bases from V and 9 from J, leaving 15 bases between them.

As concerns this clone: The read ends 3 residues early relative to the CDR3; the germline J gene fills the gap. The V gene is TRBV2, the J gene TRBJ2-3, with 7 bases fitting TRBD1. CDR1 SNHLY and CDR2 FYNNEI come from the germline V gene. J was trimmed by 0 bases and V by 8 bases; bases with no gene match: 8. CDR3 size: 15 residues. This chain's CDR3 is CASGLTGSSTDTQYF. The part of the CDR3 DNA that was read is TGTGCCAGCGGACTGACAGGGTCTAGCACAGATACG.

Concerning this clone: Sequencing ends 3 residues short of the CDR3 end; the germline J gene provides the rest. This chain uses TRBV19 with TRBJ2-4, with 8 bases aligning to TRBD1. Germline V gene sequence: CDR1 LNHDA, CDR2 SQIVND (reference sequence). With V trimmed by 5 bases and J by 6 bases, 6 bases remained unmatched. The CDR3 consists of 14 residues. Here the CDR3 reads CASSAPGGLNIQYF. CDR3 DNA (partial): TGTGCCAGTAGTGCACCAGGGGGCTTAAACATT.

Turning to this clone: The sequence runs out 3 residues before the end of the CDR3; the remainder is reconstructed from the germline J gene. The V gene is TRBV18, the J gene TRBJ1-2; possibly TRBD1 for D (5 bases). Germline lookup yields CDR1 KGHSH and CDR2 LQKENI. There are 15 residues in the CDR3. The part of the CDR3 DNA that was read is TGTGCCAGCTCACCAGGACGGGGGGTTAACAATGAC. It translates to CASSPGRGVNND. The CDR3 as a whole reads CASSPGRGVNNDYTF.

Worth noting for this clone: The CDR3 end falls 3 residues outside the read, so it is completed with the germline J gene. The J gene is TRBJ2-1, the V gene TRBV5-4; 7 bases match TRBD2. CDR1 SGHNT and CDR2 YYREEE come from the germline V gene (reference sequence). Trimming cost V 4 bases and J 9 bases; bases outside gene matches: 7. The CDR3 is made up of 13 amino acids. The sequenced part of the CDR3 DNA is TGTGCCAGCAGCAGAGGGACTATGGGTGAG. Its protein product is CASSRGTMGE. The whole CDR3 region reads CASSRGTMGEQFF.

A remark on this clone: The CDR3 end lies 3 residues beyond the end of the read and is filled in from the germline J gene. V and J are TRBV18 and TRBJ1-1, with D perhaps TRBD1 (6 bases). Germline lookup yields CDR1 KGHSH and CDR2 LQKENI. The V and J ends lost 2 bases and 2 bases respectively, with 6 bases between them. This CDR3 contains 13 residues. CDR3 residues: CASSPGGNTEAFF. The covered CDR3 bases are TGTGCCAGCTCACCAGGGGGCAACACTGAA.

Comments on this clone: The read is 3 residues too short to cover the CDR3 end, so that end is filled in from the germline J gene. The chain carries TRBV29-1 and TRBJ2-7; D is perhaps TRBD1 or TRBD2 (5 bases each). Germline CDR1 is SQVTM and CDR2 is ANQGSEA. V lost 5 bases, J lost 5 bases, and 19 bases lay in between. The CDR3 is 14 amino acids. CDR3 in amino acids: CSVQRAGRGDEQYF. Partial CDR3 DNA: TGCAGCGTTCAAAGGGCAGGGAGAGGAGACGAG.

Turning to this clone: With the read ending 3 residues before the CDR3 end, the germline J gene is used to fill in that end. V and J are TRBV5-8 and TRBJ2-7; 9 bases match TRBD1. The junction had 4 bases not matched to a gene; V was cut back by 3 bases and J by 3 bases. The CDR3 extends over 14 amino acids. Germline V lookup: CDR1 SGHTS, CDR2 YDEGEE. CDR3 sequence reads: CASSSRDRVYEQYF. The sequenced CDR3 bases are TGTGCCAGCAGCTCCCGGGACAGGGTCTACGAG. The full variable domain, rest sourced from reference TRBV5-8 and TRBJ2-7, is EAGVTQSPTHLIKTRGQQATLRCSPISGHTSVYWYQQALGLGLQFLLWYDEGEERNRGNFPPRFSGRQFPNYSSELNVNALELEDSALYLCASSSRDRVYEQYFGPGTRLTVT.

Points on this clone: The read ends 3 residues early relative to the CDR3; the germline J gene fills the gap. The chain links TRBV7-9 to TRBJ2-3; D is uncertain. Germline V gene lookup returns CDR1 SEHNR and CDR2 FQNEAQ (reference sequence). This CDR3 is 12 amino acids long. The V and J ends lost 7 bases and 3 bases respectively, with 8 bases between them. The CDR3 sequence: CASTRATDTQYF. The part of the CDR3 DNA that was read is TGTGCCAGCACAAGGGCTACAGATACG.

As regards this clone: The CDR3 end lies 3 residues beyond the end of the read and is filled in from the germline J gene. The J gene is TRBJ2-2, the V gene TRBV6-2 or TRBV6-3, with D possibly being TRBD2 (5 bases). This CDR3 region has 15 residues. Germline V gives CDR1 MNHEY, CDR2 SVGEGT. The V end was cut by 5 bases, the J end by 6 bases, with 16 bases between. CDR3 bases read: TGTGCCAGCAGTCTCTCCCCCGACTACTCCGGGGAG. Translated, it gives CASSLSPDYSGE. The whole CDR3 sequence reads CASSLSPDYSGELFF.

A remark on this clone: The read is 3 residues too short to cover the CDR3 end, so that end is filled in from the germline J gene. The chain employs TRBV11-2 and TRBJ2-2; 7 bases align to TRBD2. Germline values: CDR1 SGHAT, CDR2 FQNNGV. CDR3 size: 14 residues. This CDR3 reads CASSLVGTGGRLFF. The DNA read from the CDR3 is TGTGCCAGCAGCTTAGTTGGTACCGGCGGGAGG.

Regarding this clone: The sequence runs out 3 residues before the end of the CDR3; the remainder is reconstructed from the germline J gene. The chain has TRBV20-1 and TRBJ1-1; possible D gene TRBD1, 5 bases. V gave up 5 bases and J gave up 0 bases, with 13 bases separating them. CDR3 length: 14 amino acids. Germline V gives CDR1 DFQATT, CDR2 SNEGSKA (reference sequence). The CDR3 is CSAPFGGLNTEAFF. The sequenced part of the CDR3 DNA is TGCAGTGCTCCGTTCGGGGGTTTGAACACTGAA.

CDR3 DNA, as far as it was read: TGCAGTGCTAGGTGGACAGGCTACCGCAACACTGAA. Protein: CSARWTGYRNTE. The entire CDR3 sequence reads CSARWTGYRNTEAFF. The V call is TRBV20-1, the J call TRBJ1-1; 7 positions match TRBD1. The read terminates 3 residues ahead of where the CDR3 ends, so the germline J gene completes it. Germline lookup yields CDR1 DFQATT and CDR2 SNEGSKA (reference sequence). The length of the CDR3 is 15 residues. After removal of 3 bases from V and 2 bases from J, the junction contained 9 bases not matched to a gene.

Comment on this clone: The CDR3 end falls 3 residues outside the read, so it is completed with the germline J gene. The genes are TRBV20-1 and TRBJ2-1; 7 bases line up with TRBD2. Germline lookup yields CDR1 DFQATT and CDR2 SNEGSKA (reference sequence). This CDR3 is 12 amino acids long. After removal of 6 bases from V and 8 bases from J, the junction contained 7 bases not matched to a gene. The CDR3: CSAAPSGDEQFF. The CDR3 DNA, read in part, is TGCAGTGCCGCCCCCAGCGGGGATGAG.

As regards this clone: The CDR3 end falls 3 residues outside the read, so it is completed with the germline J gene. V and J are TRBV20-1 and TRBJ2-7, with a tentative D call TRBD2 (5 bases). CDR1 and CDR2 from the germline V gene are DFQATT and SNEGSKA (reference sequence). There are 15 residues in the CDR3. V dropped 3 bases and J dropped 3 bases, with 18 bases sitting between them. CDR3 bases read: TGCAGTGCTAGCGGTGGACTCCGGAGTCTCTACGAG. Protein: CSASGGLRSLYE. The complete CDR3 protein is CSASGGLRSLYEQYF.

About this clone itself: The CDR3 end lies 3 residues beyond the end of the read and is filled in from the germline J gene. The chain combines TRBV2 with TRBJ2-4, with 11 bases matching TRBD2. CDR3 length: 16 amino acids. The trim removed 6 bases at V and 7 bases at J, leaving 11 bases unmatched. CDR1 is SNHLY, CDR2 FYNNEI, per germline. The covered CDR3 bases are TGTGCCAGCAGCGTAGCGGGAGGGCAAGATAGGAACATT. Protein: CASSVAGGQDRNI. The entire CDR3 protein reads CASSVAGGQDRNIQYF. Full variable domain (remainder filled in from reference TRBV2 and TRBJ2-4): EPEVTQTPSHQVTQMGQEVILRCVPISNHLYFYWYRQILGQKVEFLVSFYNNEISEKSEIFDDQFSVERPDGSNFTLKIRSTKLEDSAMYFCASSVAGGQDRNIQYFGAGTRLSVL.

On this clone: The read ends 3 residues early relative to the CDR3; the germline J gene fills the gap. The gene calls are TRBV28 and TRBJ2-7; TRBD2 might be the D (6 bases). The CDR3 is made up of 12 amino acids. Germline values: CDR1 MDHEN, CDR2 SYDVKM. V shed 9 bases and J shed 6 bases, with 15 bases lying between them. The CDR3 loop is CASRGSPIEQYF. CDR3 DNA, as far as it was read: TGTGCCAGTCGGGGGAGCCCCATCGAG.

Comment on this clone: From the germline J gene comes the end of the CDR3, since the read stops 3 residues before it. The rearrangement uses TRBV7-3 and TRBJ2-2; TRBD1 matches 11 bases. J lost 3 bases, V lost 5 bases, and 5 bases had no gene match. This CDR3 spans 16 amino acids. Germline V gene lookup returns CDR1 SGHTA and CDR2 FQGTGA. CDR3 sequence: CASSQRTGGDTGELFF. CDR3 bases read: TGTGCCAGCAGCCAACGGACAGGGGGCGACACCGGGGAG.

In the case of this clone: Read data end 3 residues before the CDR3 end; the end is taken from the germline J gene. The V call is TRBV7-2, the J call TRBJ2-3; 7 bases match TRBD2. In germline, CDR1 is SGHTA, CDR2 FQGNSA. CDR3 length: 13 residues. Trimming at V came to 3 bases and at J to 4 bases, leaving 1 base not matched to a gene. CDR3: CASSFAGADTQYF. The CDR3 bases that were read are TGTGCCAGCAGCTTTGCGGGAGCAGATACG.

The CDR3 protein is CSVPGSPSGELFF. Partial CDR3 DNA: TGCAGCGTTCCGGGTTCTCCCAGCGGGGAG. The gene calls are TRBV29-1 and TRBJ2-2; D remains unclear. The read ends 3 residues early relative to the CDR3; the germline J gene fills the gap. The germline V gene encodes CDR1 SQVTM and CDR2 ANQGSEA. The CDR3 loop spans 13 amino acids. V was clipped by 5 bases and J by 7 bases, with 14 bases between them.